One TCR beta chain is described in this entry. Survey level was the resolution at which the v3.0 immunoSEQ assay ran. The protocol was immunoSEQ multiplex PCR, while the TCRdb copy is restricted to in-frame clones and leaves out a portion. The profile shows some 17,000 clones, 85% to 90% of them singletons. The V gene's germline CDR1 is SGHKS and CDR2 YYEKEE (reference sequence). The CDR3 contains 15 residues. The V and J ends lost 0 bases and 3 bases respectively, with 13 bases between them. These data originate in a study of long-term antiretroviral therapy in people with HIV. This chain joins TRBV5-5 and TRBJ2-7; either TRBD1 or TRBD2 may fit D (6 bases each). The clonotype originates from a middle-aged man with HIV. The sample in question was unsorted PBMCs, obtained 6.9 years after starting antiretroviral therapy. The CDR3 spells CASSLDGGGGYEQYF. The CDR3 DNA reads TGTGCCAGCAGCTTGGACGGAGGGGGAGGCTACGAGCAGTACTTC.